This TCR beta chain was recovered during a study of T cell responses to AZD1222 COVID-19 vaccine (TCRdb year 2021). A note on the overall study: A total of about 240 trial participants underwent TCR sequencing, of whom nearly 210 received two doses of AZD1222 and about 25 received two doses of the MenACWY control vaccine. Trial participants were enrolled into age subgroups of 18-55, 56-69 and 70-plus years, which contained around 150, 29 and 61 TCR-sequenced participants, respectively.

Interpreted using the paper, the time point label stands for: about 28 days (+/-7) after the second vaccine dose. Because spike-specific TCR depth and breadth did not differ between the two schedules, AZD1222 recipients who got a second dose at roughly 4 weeks were pooled with those who got a second dose at roughly 12 weeks. Samples from vaccinated people were obtained from the UK trials COV001 and COV002, which included a single-blind randomized controlled phase 2/3 trial of AZD1222 (ChAdOx1 nCoV-19) in healthy adults. Trial participant PBMC samples were collected at day 0 and day 28 after the second dose for TCRbeta chain sequencing. A word on this clone: The antigen it recognizes is unknown. No much larger clonotype is one base removed from it; base qualities were not supplied.

What the research found in general, with its limitations: Reportedly, close to half of the unique spike-specific TCRs recognized epitopes lying outside the regions that are mutated in the B.1.351 and B.1.1.7 variants. A significant rise in spike-specific TCR breadth and depth was observed after two AZD1222 doses relative to day 0 and relative to MenACWY recipients. Conclusions about previously exposed vaccinees are limited because only six or seven AZD1222 recipients were SARS-CoV-2 seropositive at baseline. Vaccine-associated CD4 TCRs spanned the whole spike protein, with dominant responses in regions 160-218 and 743-854. No day 14 peak-response samples were available, so repertoires were characterized only after the peak T cell response. Most participants were white British and females outnumbered males, and the authors suggested that clonal diversity may have been underestimated. The 56-69-year group was small, and its depth increase did not reach significance, likely because of low power.

Here V drops 3 bases and J drops 1 base, and the junction holds 4 bases not matched to any gene. The germline V gene sets CDR1 to LGHNA and CDR2 to YSLEER. The CDR3 runs 16 amino acids, cysteine and phenylalanine included. Left in the record is the CDR3 DNA by itself, 48 bases read in frame from the first base. The CDR3 regions of human TCRbeta chains were analyzed by immunosequencing. The study's processing was this. Repertoire TCRs were matched against a reference library of SARS-CoV-2-specific TCRs generated with the MIRA antigen-specificity platform. Breadth was defined as the fraction of unique TCRs that were SARS-CoV-2-associated. Depth was defined as the fraction of total T cells that were SARS-CoV-2-associated. Using the MIRA data, each spike-specific TCR was mapped to the spike region that the TCR reacts to and placed in a CD4 or CD8 class. Log10-transformed breadth and depth values were compared by one-way ANOVA with Sidak's multiple comparisons tests. Drawn from immuneACCESS, this table holds only the in-frame rearrangements with V and J called that TCRdb kept. Clones are partly lost; checked studies trace under half to an unresolved V gene and leave the rest unexplained. The V and J calls and the clone size are those of that table, but D and trimming were determined from the DNA. Present in this sample are roughly 120,000 clones, more than 75% of which were seen just once. The top ten clonotypes cover roughly 3.8% of the sample.

The sequence was collected from an adult who received the AZD1222 COVID-19 vaccine. The chain is encoded by TRBV4-3 joined to TRBJ2-2, and TRBD2 matches 8 of the central bases. Sequenced material: peripheral blood, taken 28 days after the second AZD1222 dose. The DNA sequence follows: TGCGCCAGCAGCCATGCAGCGGGGGTGAACACCGGGGAGCTGTTTTTT. Its amino acids are CASSHAAGVNTGELFF.